This is a list of T cell receptor beta chains from one sample in a study of T cell responses to AZD1222 COVID-19 vaccine. TCRdb's copy holds only in-frame clones and misses some; the assay was immunoSEQ multiplex PCR. The sample consists of about 70,000 clones, 88% of them appearing once. The specimen comprised peripheral blood, sampled 28 days after the second dose of the MenACWY control vaccine. These TCRs come from an adult who received the MenACWY meningococcal vaccine as a control. Both conserved end residues are part of each CDR3. D genes are given only for firm matches. Clone size is stated in some rows and not others, as once, few, many or a class when expanded.

D gene	V gene	clone size	J gene	CDR3 protein	CDR3 DNA
.	TRBV28	once	TRBJ2-7	CALGADSYEQYF	TGTGCCTTGGGGGCCGACTCCTACGAGCAGTACTTC
.	TRBV20-1	.	TRBJ1-1	CSSDRNTEAFF	TGCAGTTCAGACCGCAACACTGAAGCTTTCTTT
.	TRBV18	.	TRBJ2-7	CASFSRDVGAYEQYF	TGTGCCAGCTTTAGCCGGGACGTCGGCGCCTACGAGCAGTACTTC
TRBD1	TRBV30	.	TRBJ1-5	CAWSEQGRGHQPQHF	TGTGCCTGGAGTGAACAGGGGAGGGGGCATCAGCCCCAGCATTTT
TRBD1	TRBV27	.	TRBJ1-6	CASSIRGQGFSPLHF	TGTGCCAGCAGCATAAGAGGACAGGGGTTTTCACCCCTCCACTTT
TRBD1	TRBV18	.	TRBJ1-1	CASSPRGLVNTEAFF	TGTGCCAGCTCACCCAGGGGGCTGGTGAACACTGAAGCTTTCTTT
.	TRBV30	.	TRBJ1-3	CAWTILGGNTIYF	TGTGCCTGGACCATACTAGGTGGAAACACCATATATTTT
.	TRBV5-4	.	TRBJ1-3	CASSFWGSGNTIYF	TGTGCCAGCAGCTTTTGGGGCTCTGGAAACACCATATATTTT
.	TRBV18	once	TRBJ1-2	CASSPSSPRGYNGYTF	TGTGCCAGCTCACCAAGTAGTCCGAGGGGATATAATGGCTACACCTTC
.	TRBV28	.	TRBJ2-7	CASSTTGREQYF	TGTGCCAGCAGTACAACAGGGCGCGAGCAGTACTTC
TRBD1	TRBV19	.	TRBJ1-1	CASSMGRTGGTEAFF	TGTGCCAGTAGTATGGGTCGGACAGGGGGCACTGAAGCTTTCTTT
.	TRBV7-6	.	TRBJ2-7	CASSLEGGSYEQYF	TGTGCCAGCAGCTTAGAGGGCGGCTCCTACGAGCAGTACTTC
.	TRBV9	.	TRBJ2-1	CASSGRGRVSEQFF	TGTGCCAGCAGCGGACGCGGGCGGGTATCTGAGCAGTTCTTC
TRBD2	TRBV27	once	TRBJ2-7	CASKATPGLAGYEQYF	TGTGCATCTAAAGCCACCCCGGGACTAGCGGGATACGAGCAGTACTTC
TRBD2	TRBV27	.	TRBJ2-2	CASTTGGLAGTGELFF	TGTGCCAGCACCACGGGAGGACTAGCGGGAACCGGGGAGCTGTTTTTT
.	TRBV29-1	.	TRBJ1-2	CSVIVGQRSSFGYTF	TGCAGCGTTATAGTCGGACAGCGGTCGAGTTTTGGCTACACCTTC